This paragraph covers one T cell receptor (beta chain) sequence. What it binds is not known. This record comes from a study of CXCR3-negative and CXCR3-positive naive CD8 T cells. Study findings and constraints: Naive cells that were CXCR3-positive had more hydrophobic TRB CDR3s (compared with CXCR3-negative naive cells). Memory cells diverged, while naive CXCR3-positive and CXCR3-negative cells had similar TRBV-TRBJ usage. Memory CD8+ cells showed much lower diversity, while both naive subsets were comparably high.

It was by 5' RACE with UMI labels that the TRB cDNA libraries were prepared. For each CDR3 protein, TCRdb gives one entry from its re-call of the 5' RACE reads, without DNA. This sample's clone table lists approximately 140,000 distinct CDR3 sequences. This CDR3 has 14 amino acids. The germline CDR1 and CDR2 sequences are LGHNT and FRNRAP. This TCR was recovered from a human donor in good health. Some clones in this sample may be carry-over from other donors' samples. The sequencing sample was made of naive CXCR3+ CD8+ T cells from blood. Subset given: CD45RO-CCR7+CD27+CD95- naive CD8+ T cells expressing CXCR3 (TNR3+). The chain carries TRBV12-5 and TRBJ2-1; lacking DNA, the TRBD2 call made by TCRdb goes unchecked. The CDR3 sequence is CASGLVSGAGEQFF.